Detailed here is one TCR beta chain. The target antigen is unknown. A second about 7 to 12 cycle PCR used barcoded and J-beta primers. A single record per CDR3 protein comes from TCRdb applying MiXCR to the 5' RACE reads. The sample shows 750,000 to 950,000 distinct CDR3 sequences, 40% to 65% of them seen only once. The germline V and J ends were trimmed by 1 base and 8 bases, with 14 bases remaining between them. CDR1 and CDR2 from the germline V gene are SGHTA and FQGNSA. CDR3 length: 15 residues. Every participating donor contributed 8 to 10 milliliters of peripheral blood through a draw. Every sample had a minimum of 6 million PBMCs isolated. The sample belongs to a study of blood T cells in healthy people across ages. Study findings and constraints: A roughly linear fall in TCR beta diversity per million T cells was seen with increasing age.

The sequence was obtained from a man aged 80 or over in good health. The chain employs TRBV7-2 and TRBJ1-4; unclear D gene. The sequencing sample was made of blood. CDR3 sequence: CASSLGGGIWEKLFF. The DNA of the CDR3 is TGTGCCAGCAGCTTAGGGGGAGGTATTTGGGAAAAACTGTTTTTT.